Shown below are 25 T cell receptor beta chains from a single sample sequenced in a study of blood T cell repertoires in COVID-19. Sequencing used immunoSEQ multiplex PCR; TCRdb keeps in-frame clones, though not all of them. The data show 80,000 to 100,000 clones, about 80% seen once. What was sequenced was peripheral blood. The receptors here all came from a man aged 65 to 85 with active or convalescent COVID-19.

The V gene is TRBV7-3, the J gene TRBJ2-7; 8 bases align to TRBD2. This CDR3 comprises 14 residues. Per germline, CDR1 SGHTA and CDR2 FQGTGA. The V gene end was trimmed by 5 bases and the J gene end by 7 bases; junction bases not matched to a gene: 10. CDR3 coding DNA: TGTGCCAGCAGCCCCTCGGGGGGGTCCGGGGAGCAGTACTTC. Encoded protein: CASSPSGGSGEQYF.

The V call is TRBV11-2, the J call TRBJ2-4; TRBD2 matches 7 bases. Unmatched junction bases numbered 3, after V lost 0 bases and J lost 4 bases. Looked up from germline, CDR1 is SGHAT and CDR2 is FQNNGV. The CDR3 loop spans 15 amino acids. The CDR3: CASSLEAGVKNIQYF. In DNA, the CDR3 is TGTGCCAGCAGCTTAGAGGCGGGGGTAAAAAACATTCAGTACTTC.

The gene calls are TRBV10-2 and TRBJ1-3; D remains ambiguous. The CDR3 consists of 13 residues. In germline, CDR1 is WSHSY, CDR2 SAAADI. V was cut by 2 bases and J by 0 bases, with 2 bases left in between. CDR3 protein: CASSERSGNTIYF. CDR3 DNA sequence: TGCGCCAGCAGTGAGCGCTCTGGAAACACCATATATTTT.

This clone was found a few times. The chain is built from TRBV5-5 and TRBJ2-4; 9 bases are a match to TRBD1. The CDR3 consists of 17 residues. Germline CDR1 and CDR2: SGHKS and YYEKEE (reference sequence). V lost 1 base and J lost 0; bases outside the gene matches: 5. CDR3 bases: TGTGCCAGCAGCTTGTCCGGGACAGGGCCAGCCAAAAACATTCAGTACTTC. Translating gives CASSLSGTGPAKNIQYF.

The rearrangement uses TRBV1 and TRBJ1-1; TRBD1 is the table's D call, not checked against the DNA. TRBV1 is marked as a pseudogene. CDR3 length equals 16 residues. The DNA of the CDR3 is TGCACCAGCAGCCAAGGTAGGAGACAGCTTAACACTGAAGCTTTCTTT. It codes for CTSSQGRRQLNTEAFF.

The genes are TRBV5-1 and TRBJ1-1; TRBD1 aligns across 8 bases. The CDR3 has 16 amino acids. Germline lookup yields CDR1 SGHRS and CDR2 YFSETQ. J gave up 0 bases and V 4 bases, and 8 bases lay outside the gene matches. CDR3 DNA sequence: TGCGCCAGCAGCAAATCTTCGACAGGGGTGAACACTGAAGCTTTCTTT. It yields the protein CASSKSSTGVNTEAFF. The variable domain in full, completed from reference TRBV5-1 and TRBJ1-1, reads KAGVTQTPRYLIKTRGQQVTLSCSPISGHRSVSWYQQTPGQGLQFLFEYFSETQRNKGNFPGRFSGRQFSNSRSEMNVSTLELGDSALYLCASSKSSTGVNTEAFFGQGTRLTVV.

The rearrangement uses TRBV7-9 and TRBJ2-7, with D perhaps matching TRBD1 (5 bases). V was clipped by 2 bases and J by 4 bases, with 6 bases between them. The length of the CDR3 is 12 residues. Germline V gene lookup returns CDR1 SEHNR and CDR2 FQNEAQ (reference sequence). The CDR3 nucleotides are TGTGCCAGCAGCTTAAGGGGTTACGAGCAGTACTTC. Protein product: CASSLRGYEQYF. Drawing the rest from reference TRBV7-9 and TRBJ2-7, the complete variable domain is DTGVSQNPRHKITKRGQNVTFRCDPISEHNRLYWYRQTLGQGPEFLTYFQNEAQLEKSRLLSDRFSAERPKGSFSTLEIQRTEQGDSAMYLCASSLRGYEQYFGPGTRLTVT.

This clone is medium-sized by share. J is TRBJ1-2 and V is TRBV25-1, with D possibly TRBD1 on 6 matching bases. V dropped 5 bases and J dropped 8 bases, with 15 bases sitting between them. CDR1 MGHDK and CDR2 SYGVNS come from the germline V gene. CDR3 length: 13 residues. The CDR3 DNA reads as TGTGCCAGCAGTCCCCCCTCAGGGGTGGGCTACACCTTC. Protein: CASSPPSGVGYTF.

The rearrangement uses TRBV5-1 and TRBJ2-5, with D maybe TRBD2 (7 bases). The CDR3 is made up of 15 amino acids. Germline CDR1 and CDR2: SGHRS and YFSETQ. V was trimmed by 6 bases and J by 4 bases, leaving 19 bases between them. The CDR3 coding sequence is TGCGCCAGCACCTCGCAAGGGGGGGTAGGAGAGACCCAGTACTTC. The encoded protein is CASTSQGGVGETQYF. Supplemented by reference TRBV5-1 and TRBJ2-5, the full variable domain reads KAGVTQTPRYLIKTRGQQVTLSCSPISGHRSVSWYQQTPGQGLQFLFEYFSETQRNKGNFPGRFSGRQFSNSRSEMNVSTLELGDSALYLCASTSQGGVGETQYFGPGTRLLVL.

This chain joins TRBV27 and TRBJ1-2; 7 bases align to TRBD1. Germline CDR1 is MNHEY and CDR2 is SMNVEV (reference sequence). After removal of 7 bases from V and 4 bases from J, the junction contained 12 bases not matched to a gene. CDR3 length: 15 residues. Here the CDR3 DNA reads TGTGCCAGCATATCATGGGACAGCCCGACCTATGGCTACACCTTC. Its protein is CASISWDSPTYGYTF.

The CDR3 loop is CSVDQGYEQYF. CDR3 DNA sequence: TGCAGCGTGGACCAGGGGTACGAGCAGTACTTC. The chain recombines TRBV20-1 with TRBJ2-7, with D possibly matching TRBD1 (6 bases). The CDR3 has 11 amino acids. Germline values: CDR1 DFQATT, CDR2 SNEGSKA (reference sequence).

V gene TRBV7-8 combines with J gene TRBJ1-5; maybe TRBD1 (5 bases). This CDR3 has 16 amino acids. With 5 bases removed from V and 2 bases from J, the gap between germline ends came to 16 bases. CDR1 is SGHVS and CDR2 is FQNEAQ in the germline V gene. Here the CDR3 DNA reads TGTGCCAGCAGCCTAGGTTCCCAGGGTGGCAATCAGCCCCAGCATTTT. Translation: CASSLGSQGGNQPQHF.

This chain joins TRBV16 and TRBJ2-3; D is undetermined. The CDR3 sequence is 13 residues long. Germline CDR1 is KGHSY and CDR2 is FQNENV. V was clipped by 0 bases and J by 3 bases, with 4 bases between them. The DNA for the CDR3 is TGTGCCAGCAGCCAATCGACAACAGATACGCAGTATTTT. Its protein product is CASSQSTTDTQYF.

This chain joins TRBV7-2 and TRBJ2-5, with a weak D call TRBD1 (6 bases). V dropped 3 bases and J dropped 4 bases, with 21 bases sitting between them. The CDR3 is made up of 17 amino acids. CDR1 and CDR2 from the germline V gene are SGHTA and FQGNSA. CDR3 region: CASSLGTGHRRRETQYF. The CDR3 nucleotides read TGTGCCAGCAGCTTGGGGACGGGACACCGGAGGAGAGAGACCCAGTACTTC. The variable domain in full, with the rest retrieved from reference TRBV7-2 and TRBJ2-5, is GAGVSQSPSNKVTEKGKDVELRCDPISGHTALYWYRQSLGQGLEFLIYFQGNSAPDKSGLPSDRFSAERTGGSVSTLTIQRTQQEDSAVYLCASSLGTGHRRRETQYFGPGTRLLVL.

This rearrangement joins TRBV6-4 to TRBJ2-2, with D possibly matching TRBD2 (5 bases). The CDR3 spans 13 residues. Trimming removed 6 bases from V and 7 bases from J, with 12 bases in between. Germline V gives CDR1 MRHNA, CDR2 SNTAGT. The CDR3 nucleotides are TGTGCCAGCAGGCCGGGGAGTCACGGGGAGCTGTTTTTT. The encoded protein is CASRPGSHGELFF.

This clone has more than one count but fewer than ten. This chain joins TRBV5-1 and TRBJ1-4; 9 nucleotides match TRBD1. This CDR3 contains 14 residues. Germline loops: CDR1 SGHRS, CDR2 YFSETQ. The trim removed 5 bases at V and 8 bases at J, leaving 7 bases unmatched. The CDR3 DNA follows: TGCGCCAGCAGATTCGGGACAGGGCTAGAAAAACTGTTTTTT. Protein sequence: CASRFGTGLEKLFF.

This clone appeared a few times. This chain joins TRBV7-9 and TRBJ1-1; D is perhaps TRBD1 (6 bases). There are 15 residues in the CDR3. Trimming took 4 bases from V and 5 from J, leaving 17 bases between them. Germline V gives CDR1 SEHNR, CDR2 FQNEAQ (reference sequence). The CDR3 is CASSSHLTGRTEAFF. In DNA, the CDR3 is TGTGCCAGCAGCTCCCATCTCACAGGGCGGACTGAAGCTTTCTTT.

The chain carries TRBV14 and TRBJ2-7, with TRBD1 matching over 9 bases. This CDR3 comprises 14 residues. Germline CDR1 is SGHDN and CDR2 is FVKESK. Trimming took 2 bases from V and 2 from J; bases not matched to a gene: 1. CDR3 residues: CASSQNRGPYEQYF. CDR3 coding DNA: TGTGCCAGCAGCCAAAACAGGGGGCCCTACGAGCAGTACTTC.

In this sample, this clone turned up once. The rearrangement uses TRBV7-8 and TRBJ2-2; TRBD2 matches at 11 bases. Germline trimming cut 2 bases from V and 0 bases from J; bases unmatched to any gene: 11. The CDR3 covers 20 residues. The V gene's germline CDR1 is SGHVS and CDR2 FQNEAQ. Here the CDR3 DNA reads TGTGCCAGCAGCTTACTTATAGCGGGGGGGACCTTCGCGAACACCGGGGAGCTGTTTTTT. Translated, it gives CASSLLIAGGTFANTGELFF. Full variable domain (outside the CDR3, taken from reference TRBV7-8 and TRBJ2-2): GAGVSQSPRYKVAKRGQDVALRCDPISGHVSLFWYQQALGQGPEFLTYFQNEAQLDKSGLPSDRFFAERPEGSVSTLKIQRTQQEDSAVYLCASSLLIAGGTFANTGELFFGEGSRLTVL.

The rearrangement joins TRBV5-4 to TRBJ2-1; 12 positions match TRBD1. Per the germline V gene, CDR1 is SGHNT and CDR2 is YYREEE (reference sequence). V lost 4 bases, J lost 6 bases, and 5 bases stayed unmatched. The CDR3 length is 15 residues. For the CDR3, the DNA is TGTGCCAGCAGCGCCGGGACAGGGGGCTTCAATGAGCAGTTCTTC. This encodes CASSAGTGGFNEQFF.

The chain is built from TRBV6-5 and TRBJ2-5; the match to TRBD2 covers 8 bases. This CDR3 contains 14 residues. With 6 bases clipped from V and 9 bases from J, the junction kept 12 bases outside the gene matches. The germline gives CDR1 MNHEY, CDR2 SVGAGI. The CDR3 loop is CASRTGTSLMAQYF. CDR3 bases: TGTGCCAGCAGGACCGGGACTAGTTTGATGGCCCAGTACTTC.

This clone was picked up one time. The chain carries TRBV15 and TRBJ2-3; weak D call: TRBD2 (8 bases). The CDR3 is 17 residues long. The V gene lost 5 bases and the J gene lost 7 bases, with 25 bases spanning the gap. Germline V gives CDR1 LNHNV, CDR2 YYDKDF (reference sequence). The DNA for the CDR3 is TGTGCCACCAGCGGGGACCTGGGACAGCCGGGAGGGAATACGCAGTATTTT. It encodes CATSGDLGQPGGNTQYF.

This rearrangement joins TRBV20-1 to TRBJ2-1; no clear D. The CDR3 runs to 10 residues. V was trimmed by 5 bases and J by 10 bases, leaving 9 bases between them. From germline, CDR1 is DFQATT and CDR2 SNEGSKA (reference sequence). DNA for the CDR3: TGCAGTGCTGCATACGGGGAGCAGTTCTTC. Its translation is CSAAYGEQFF.

This chain joins TRBV10-3 and TRBJ2-2, with D possibly being TRBD2 (5 bases). The length of the CDR3 is 15 residues. CDR1 and CDR2 from the germline V gene are ENHRY and SYGVKD. V dropped 3 bases and J dropped 4 bases, with 12 bases sitting between them. CDR3 loop: CAISDSGVTTGELFF. As DNA, the CDR3 is TGTGCCATCAGTGATTCCGGGGTGACCACCGGGGAGCTGTTTTTT.

This rearrangement joins TRBV6-5 to TRBJ2-3; maybe TRBD2 (6 bases). V gave up 5 bases and J gave up 1 base, with 13 bases separating them. Germline CDR1 reads MNHEY; CDR2 reads SVGAGI. The CDR3 spans 15 residues. The CDR3 region has the DNA TGTGCCAGCAGTAGACTAGGAGCGGGCACAGATACGCAGTATTTT. Protein: CASSRLGAGTDTQYF.